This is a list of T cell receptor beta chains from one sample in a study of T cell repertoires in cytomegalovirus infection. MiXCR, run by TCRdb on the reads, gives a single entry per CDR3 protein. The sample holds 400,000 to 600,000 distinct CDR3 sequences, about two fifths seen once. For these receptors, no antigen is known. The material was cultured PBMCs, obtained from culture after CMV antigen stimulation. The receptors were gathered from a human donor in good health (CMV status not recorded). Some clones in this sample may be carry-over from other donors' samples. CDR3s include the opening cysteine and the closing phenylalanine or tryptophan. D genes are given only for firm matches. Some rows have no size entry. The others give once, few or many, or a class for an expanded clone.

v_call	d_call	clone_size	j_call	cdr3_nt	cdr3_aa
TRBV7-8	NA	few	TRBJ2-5	TGTGCCAGCAGCTTTTTTGGGCAAGAGACCCAGTACTTC	CASSFFGQETQYF
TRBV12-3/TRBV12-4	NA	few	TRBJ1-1	TGTGCCAGCAGTTTTTCTAACATGAACACTGAAGCTTTCTTT	CASSFSNMNTEAFF
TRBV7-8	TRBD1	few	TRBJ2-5	TGTGCCAGCAGCACCACACCGGGACAGGGACAAGAGACCCAGTACTTC	CASSTTPGQGQETQYF
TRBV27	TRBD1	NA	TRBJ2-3	TGTGCCAGCAGTCCCACAGGGGCGCAGATCACAGATACGCAGTATTTT	CASSPTGAQITDTQYF
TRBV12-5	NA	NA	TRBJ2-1	TGTGCTAGTGGTTTGGTACTGTCTCCATGGGGCGGCCCTGATCCTTCCTACAATGAGCAGTTCTTC	CASGLVLSPWGGPDPSYNEQFF
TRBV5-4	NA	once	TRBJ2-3	TGTGCCAGCAGCGACTCAGCGTCAACAGATACGCAGTATTTT	CASSDSASTDTQYF
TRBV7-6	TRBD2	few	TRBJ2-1	TGTGCCAGCAGCCCCCCTAGCGGGGGGGACAATGAGCAGTTCTTC	CASSPPSGGDNEQFF
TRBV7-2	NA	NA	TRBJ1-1	TGTGCCAGCAGCTTAGGAAGAGTGAACACTGAAGCTTTCTTT	CASSLGRVNTEAFF
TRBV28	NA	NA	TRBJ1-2	TGTGCCAGCAAACCGATCCTAAGTATTTACTATGGCTACACCTTC	CASKPILSIYYGYTF
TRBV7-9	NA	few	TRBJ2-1	TGTGCCAGCAGCCCCCCCCGGGGTTATCCGAATTCGGCTGAGCAGTTCTTC	CASSPPRGYPNSAEQFF
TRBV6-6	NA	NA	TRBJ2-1	TGTGCCAGCAGTTACTCACTTGGGGGGAATGAGCAGTTCTTC	CASSYSLGGNEQFF
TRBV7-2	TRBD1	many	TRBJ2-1	TGTGCCAGCAGCATAGGACAGGGGTCCTACAATGAGCAGTTCTTC	CASSIGQGSYNEQFF
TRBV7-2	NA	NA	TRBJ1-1	TGTGCCAGCAGCTTAGGTGGCACATCGAACACTGAAGCTTTCTTT	CASSLGGTSNTEAFF
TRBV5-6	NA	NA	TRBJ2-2	TGTGCCAGCACCCTCATCCCGTCCCGACCCGGGGAGCTGTTTTTT	CASTLIPSRPGELFF
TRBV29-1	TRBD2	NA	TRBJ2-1	TGCAGCGTCCCCGGGACTAGCGGGAGGGTTTTGGGGATTAATGAGCAGTTCTTC	CSVPGTSGRVLGINEQFF
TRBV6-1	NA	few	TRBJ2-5	TGTGCCAGCAGTGAACTTCAGCAAGAGACCCAGTACTTC	CASSELQQETQYF
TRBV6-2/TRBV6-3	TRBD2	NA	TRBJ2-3	TGTCCCAGCCACCAAGCGGGAGTCAGGACAGATACGCAGTATTTT	CPSHQAGVRTDTQYF